The 8 T cell receptor beta chains presented below share a single source sample, sequenced in a study of cytomegalovirus exposure and HLA in healthy donors. Primers for the PCR totalled 60 Vbeta and 13 Jbeta. Libraries were prepared by immunoSEQ multiplex PCR; TCRdb keeps only in-frame clonotypes and omits some of them. The data hold more than 150,000 clones, with approximately 83% observed a single time. The sequenced material came from PBMCs. The source of these receptors is a man younger than 35 in good health and CMV-seropositive.

V gene TRBV2 combines with J gene TRBJ2-1; 12 bases map to TRBD2. The CDR3 length is 16 residues. From germline, CDR1 is SNHLY and CDR2 FYNNEI. Trimming cost V 5 bases and J 9 bases; bases outside gene matches: 11. The CDR3, as DNA: TGTGCCAGCAGTTCCCGACTAGCGGGGGCCGACGGTGAGCAGTTCTTC. This sequence encodes CASSSRLAGADGEQFF.

The chain links TRBV29-1 to TRBJ2-7; D might be TRBD1 (6 bases). Trimming cost V 2 bases and J 3 bases, with 8 bases left between them. The CDR3 consists of 12 residues. Germline lookup yields CDR1 SQVTM and CDR2 ANQGSEA. The CDR3 loop reads CSVERGSYEQYF. The DNA for the CDR3 is TGCAGCGTTGAAAGGGGGAGCTACGAGCAGTACTTC.

CDR3 sequence (DNA): TGTGCCAGCAGACCAGCCGGGACAGGATACAATGAGCAGTTCTTC. Its translation: CASRPAGTGYNEQFF. The chain joins TRBV6-5 to TRBJ2-1; TRBD1 agrees at 8 bases. Germline-derived CDR1 and CDR2 are MNHEY and SVGAGI. CDR3 length: 15 residues. Germline trimming cut 6 bases from V and 4 bases from J; bases unmatched to any gene: 8.

For this clone: Other nucleotide sequences in the sample specify the same CDR3. V and J are TRBV7-9 and TRBJ2-7; maybe TRBD1 (6 bases). Trimming stripped 0 bases from V and 7 bases from J, with 7 bases between. Per the germline V gene, CDR1 is SEHNR and CDR2 is FQNEAQ (reference sequence). The CDR3 runs to 12 residues. The CDR3 DNA sequence: TGTGCCAGCAGCTTAGCAGGGGGAGAGCAGTACTTC. Its translation: CASSLAGGEQYF.

Details on this clone: At one end the junction does not follow the germline gene, possibly because of a read error. The chain joins TRBV7-7 to TRBJ2-5; possibly TRBD1 for D (6 bases). The CDR3 runs 14 residues. Germline CDR1 reads SSHAT; CDR2 reads FNYEAQ (reference sequence). Here the CDR3 DNA reads TGTGCTAGCAGCCCGGGACATCTCCAAGAGACCCAGTACTTC. Translation: CASSPGHLQETQYF.

This rearrangement joins TRBV5-4 to TRBJ2-1; TRBD1 aligns across 7 bases. CDR1 is SGHNT, CDR2 YYREEE, per germline (reference sequence). This CDR3 region has 15 residues. J was trimmed by 6 bases and V by 5 bases; bases with no gene match: 11. CDR3 loop: CASRPTDRVSNEQFF. For the CDR3, the DNA is TGTGCCAGCAGACCTACTGACAGGGTGTCCAATGAGCAGTTCTTC.

This clone was detected a few times. The V call is TRBV5-6, the J call TRBJ1-4; D is possibly TRBD1 (6 bases). The V gene's germline CDR1 is SGHDT and CDR2 YYEEEE. V lost 0 bases and J 7 bases, leaving 13 bases between the germline ends. The CDR3 totals 15 residues. The CDR3 bases are TGTGCCAGCAGCTTGGCCGCCAGGGGCCTTGAAAAACTGTTTTTT. Protein sequence: CASSLAARGLEKLFF.

The rearrangement joins TRBV30 to TRBJ1-3; tentatively, D is TRBD1 (5 bases). V was trimmed by 2 bases and J by 11 bases, leaving 22 bases between them. CDR1 is GTSNPN, CDR2 SVGIG, per germline (reference sequence). This CDR3 contains 15 residues. CDR3: CAWSLPGLPRNPIYF. The CDR3 bases are TGTGCCTGGAGTTTACCGGGACTGCCTCGCAACCCCATATATTTT.